What follows is one T cell receptor beta chain and its context. The data derive from a study of OX40 agonist ivuxolimab in advanced cancers. About the study: Subjects had a mean age of about 65 years, with a range of about 23 to 85; more than 70% were male.

Only in-frame clones appear in the TCRdb table, and some are missing; sequencing was by immunoSEQ multiplex PCR. The data hold 60,000 to 100,000 clones, with approximately 90% observed a single time. Germline V gene sequence: CDR1 SGHTA, CDR2 FQGNSA. The CDR3 contains 16 residues. Trimming removed 4 bases from V and 2 bases from J; junction bases left unmatched: 9. This sequence was found in an adult with an advanced solid tumor such as melanoma, head and neck, liver or kidney cancer. V is TRBV7-2 and J is TRBJ2-3; TRBD1 matches 7 bases. Sequenced material: CD4+ or CD8+ T cells sorted from blood, taken in a trial of the OX40 agonist ivuxolimab. The chain's CDR3 is CASSWDSPITTDTQYF. The CDR3 DNA reads as TGTGCCAGCAGCTGGGACAGTCCAATTACCACAGATACGCAGTATTTT.